Included here is one T cell receptor beta chain sequence, with context. This entry is derived from a study of neurological immune-mediated disorders. Trimming shortened V by 2 bases and J by 10 bases, and 15 bases separated the two germline ends. Germline V lookup: CDR1 MNHNY, CDR2 SVGAGI (reference sequence). The CDR3 spans 14 residues. TCRdb analysed the 5' RACE reads with MiXCR anew, one entry per CDR3 protein. The table includes about 21,000 distinct CDR3 sequences, 17% detected once. This receptor was taken from a woman aged 18-35 years with multiple sclerosis. Sequences were obtained from CD8+ T cells from blood. The chain links TRBV6-6 to TRBJ2-1; D gene ambiguous. The CDR3 loop reads CASSYHHNVKEQFF. For the CDR3, the DNA is TGTGCCAGCAGTTACCATCATAATGTAAAGGAGCAGTTCTTC.